This TCR beta chain appears in the sequencing data of a study of blood T cells in healthy people across ages. The germline CDR1 and CDR2 sequences are SQVTM and ANQGSEA. The V gene lost 3 bases and the J gene lost 5 bases, with 10 bases spanning the gap. This CDR3 has 12 amino acids. Study-level results: Because donor CMV status was unknown, expanded clonotype changes were possibly confounded.

This clonotype was detected many times. No antigen is known for it. With a J-beta primer mix and a sample-barcoded 5' primer, a second PCR ran about 7 to 11 cycles. Template switching added a 12-random-nucleotide identifier to every cDNA molecule. From the 5' RACE reads, TCRdb called clonotypes with MiXCR, one entry per CDR3 protein. The data hold roughly 1,700,000 distinct CDR3 sequences, with roughly 30% observed a single time. Sequencing was carried out using blood. The chain couples TRBV29-1 to TRBJ1-2; no clear D. The receptor comes from a woman under 40 in good health. The CDR3 region is CSVDEDLYGYTF. The CDR3 nucleotides read TGCAGCGTTGATGAAGATTTATATGGCTACACCTTC.